The text below deals with one TCR beta chain. The target of this receptor is not known. Base qualities are missing; no much larger clone stands one base away. Cut back by 2 bases and 0 bases, the V and J ends lie 14 bases apart. Inclusive of the bounding cysteine and phenylalanine, the CDR3 is 16 residues long. Of the read, only the CDR3 DNA is kept; its 48 bases are in frame from base 1. As encoded in the germline V gene (reference sequence), CDR1 is MNHEY while CDR2 is SMNVEV. The record originates from a study of T cell repertoires in cytomegalovirus infection (dated by TCRdb to the late 2010s). Concerning the study at large: Alongside well-studied HLA-B-restricted epitopes, the peptide stimulations were aimed at recently identified HLA-C-restricted CMV epitopes, whose presentation resists viral immunomodulation. Donor HLA type was relevant to the analysis, as public TCR beta signatures indicated carriage of CMV infection together with the matching HLA type. Summary of the overall study and its limitations: In both this cohort and an independent cohort of several hundred donors, the cumulative frequency of public TCR beta family members distinguished carriers of CMV infection plus the relevant HLA type. The ex vivo response was dominated by HLA-C-restricted CMV-specific TCR beta clonotypes, which also provided the single most frequent clonotype in two of eight donors.

This sample was sequenced with an Illumina HiSeq 1500. In TCRdb, the public reads were trimmed at Q25 with fastp and aligned with MiXCR, with productive beta chains retained. Under each unique CDR3 protein, matching rows form one entry showing the most common genes and DNA. Across this sample there are 700,000 to 850,000 distinct CDR3 sequences, with less than 35% seen only once. Jointly, the top ten make up around 12% of the sample. What this sample's treatment or condition label stands for: in vitro stimulation with specific CMV peptide epitopes to enrich CMV-specific T cells. This chain joins TRBV27 to TRBJ2-7; TRBD2 might be the D gene, on 6 matching bases. The TCR comes from a human donor in good health (CMV status not recorded). Some clones in this sample may be carry-over from other donors' samples. The specimen was cultured CD8+ T cells from PBMCs, collected from culture after CMV antigen stimulation. The CDR3 has the sequence CASSLSVGRGSYEQYF. The nucleotide sequence reads TGTGCCAGCAGTTTAAGTGTAGGGCGGGGCTCCTACGAGCAGTACTTC.